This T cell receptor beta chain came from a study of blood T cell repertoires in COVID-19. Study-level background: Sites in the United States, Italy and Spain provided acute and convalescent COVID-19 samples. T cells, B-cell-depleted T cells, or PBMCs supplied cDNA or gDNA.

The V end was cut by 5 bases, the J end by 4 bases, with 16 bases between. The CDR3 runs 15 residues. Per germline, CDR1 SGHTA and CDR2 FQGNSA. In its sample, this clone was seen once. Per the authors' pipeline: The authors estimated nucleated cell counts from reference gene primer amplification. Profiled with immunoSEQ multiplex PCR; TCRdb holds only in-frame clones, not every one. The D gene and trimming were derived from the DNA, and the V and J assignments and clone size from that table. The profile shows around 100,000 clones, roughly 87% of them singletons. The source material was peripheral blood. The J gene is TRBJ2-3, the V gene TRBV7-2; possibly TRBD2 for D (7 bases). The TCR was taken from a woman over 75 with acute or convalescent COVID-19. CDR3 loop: CASSPLGGGADTQYF. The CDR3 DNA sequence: TGTGCCAGCAGCCCATTAGGAGGGGGGGCAGATACGCAGTATTTT. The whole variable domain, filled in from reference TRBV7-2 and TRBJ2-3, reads GAGVSQSPSNKVTEKGKDVELRCDPISGHTALYWYRQSLGQGLEFLIYFQGNSAPDKSGLPSDRFSAERTGGSVSTLTIQRTQQEDSAVYLCASSPLGGGADTQYFGPGTRLTVL.